A single sample gave rise to the 4 T cell receptor beta chains below, sequenced in a study of breast tumors, draining lymph nodes, adjacent tissues. TCRdb called the multiplex PCR reads again in MiXCR, with one record for every CDR3 protein. This sample carries around 100,000 distinct CDR3 sequences, about 20% of them seen once, and the ten largest clones take more than 0.9%. Axillary draining lymph nodes of breast cancer patients supplied the node samples. Sequencing input: axillary lymph node tissue. The receptors were sampled from a female donor with breast cancer. Some clones in this sample may be carry-over from other donors' samples.

This clonotype was seen once. This may arise from a read error, as a much more abundant clone is one base away. The J gene is TRBJ2-7, the V gene TRBV30; D gene ambiguous. The CDR3 runs 12 residues. V was cut by 3 bases and J by 3 bases, with 9 bases left in between. Per germline, CDR1 GTSNPN and CDR2 SVGIG (reference sequence). The CDR3 nucleotides are TGTGCCTGGAGCGAAATGGGCTACGAGCAGTACTTC. Translated: CAWSEMGYEQYF.

Many counts were recorded for this clonotype. V gene TRBV7-3 combines with J gene TRBJ2-3; the match to TRBD2 covers 8 bases. Germline V CDR1 and CDR2: SGHTA, FQGTGA. The CDR3 loop spans 17 amino acids. V shed 1 base and J 4 bases; nucleotides not matched to a gene: 10. The CDR3: CASSLKRRAGEPDTQYF. Written as DNA, the CDR3 is TGTGCCAGCAGCTTAAAACGTCGAGCGGGAGAGCCAGATACGCAGTATTTT.

This CDR3 reads CASSQMDQPQHF. The CDR3 DNA follows: TGTGCCAGCAGTCAAATGGATCAGCCCCAGCATTTT. The chain employs TRBV28 and TRBJ1-5, with unresolved D. The CDR3 extends over 12 amino acids. Germline CDR1 and CDR2: MDHEN and SYDVKM. V lost 5 bases and J 5 bases, leaving 7 bases between the germline ends.

This clonotype was detected many times. V and J are TRBV3-1 and TRBJ2-7, with TRBD1 matching 8 bases. Germline CDR1 and CDR2: LGHDT and YNNKEL (reference sequence). The ends lost 8 bases at V and 2 bases at J; junction bases unmatched: 8. The CDR3 sequence is 14 residues long. CDR3 region: CASRDGQGPYEQYF. The CDR3 DNA sequence: TGTGCCAGCCGCGACGGACAGGGCCCCTACGAGCAGTACTTC.